The 5 T cell receptor beta chains in this list originate from one sample, sequenced in a study of blood T cell repertoires in COVID-19. Sequencing used immunoSEQ multiplex PCR; TCRdb keeps in-frame clones, though not all of them. The profile shows about 190,000 clones, roughly 89% of them singletons. The sample comprised peripheral blood. The origin of the receptors is a man aged 45-65 years with acute or convalescent COVID-19.

The chain couples TRBV7-9 to TRBJ2-3, with TRBD1 as a possible D gene (5 bases). CDR3 length: 16 amino acids. Trimming stripped 5 bases from V and 0 bases from J, with 15 bases between. Germline CDR1 SEHNR, CDR2 FQNEAQ (reference sequence). The CDR3 sequence is CASSPTRGQSTDTQYF. In nucleotides, the CDR3 is TGTGCCAGCAGCCCCACGAGAGGACAAAGCACAGATACGCAGTATTTT. The full variable domain, with the rest looked up from reference TRBV7-9 and TRBJ2-3, is DTGVSQNPRHKITKRGQNVTFRCDPISEHNRLYWYRQTLGQGPEFLTYFQNEAQLEKSRLLSDRFSAERPKGSFSTLEIQRTEQGDSAMYLCASSPTRGQSTDTQYFGPGTRLTVL.

V usage is TRBV23-1 and J usage is TRBJ1-1; 7 bases are a match to TRBD1. TRBV23-1 is an ORF; its function is uncertain. V was pared by 2 bases and J by 8 bases, with 5 bases of the junction left unmatched. The CDR3 loop spans 13 amino acids. Written as DNA, the CDR3 is TGCGCCAGCAGTCAAGAGGGGGGACAGGAAGCTTTCTTT. Protein product: CASSQEGGQEAFF.

The chain employs TRBV3-1 (or the pseudogene TRBV3-2) and TRBJ1-1; weak D call: TRBD1 (5 bases). Trimming cost V 4 bases and J 7 bases, with 13 bases left between them. This CDR3 has 13 amino acids. Germline lookup yields CDR1 LGHDT and CDR2 YNNKEL (reference sequence). CDR3 loop: CASSPPAGGEAFF. CDR3 bases: TGTGCCAGCAGCCCCCCTGCGGGGGGTGAAGCTTTCTTT.

This clone appeared once. This sequence joins TRBV21-1 and TRBJ1-1. TRBV21-1 is a pseudogene locus. The CDR3 has 14 residues. CDR3 in amino acids: CASSAGTGSSEAFF. In DNA form, the CDR3 reads TGTGCCAGCAGTGCCGGGACTGGGAGCTCTGAAGCTTTCTTT.

The rearrangement links TRBV7-9 to TRBJ2-7, with TRBD2 as a possible D gene (6 bases). The V gene lost 6 bases and the J gene lost 4 bases, with 19 bases spanning the gap. The CDR3 sequence is 15 residues long. Germline values: CDR1 SEHNR, CDR2 FQNEAQ (reference sequence). CDR3: CASSTSGGLPYEQYF. CDR3 sequence (DNA): TGTGCCAGCAGTACTTCCGGGGGACTCCCGTACGAGCAGTACTTC.